The 5 T cell receptor beta chains below come from one sample, sequenced in a study of T cells expressing NK-cell markers. TCRdb re-called the 5' RACE reads; every CDR3 protein appears as one record, without DNA. The specimen's table records about 460,000 distinct CDR3 sequences. Sequenced material: blood T cells: a sorted CD56 or NKG2C T cell subset, CD4+ or CD8+ T cells, or bulk PBMC T cells (not recorded which). The receptors derive from a woman between 45 and 65 years old in good health.

The genes are TRBV4-1 and TRBJ2-5; with no DNA, the TCRdb D assignment of TRBD1 cannot be verified. This CDR3 has 16 amino acids. CDR1 and CDR2 from the germline V gene are MGHRA and YSYEKL. The chain's CDR3 is CASSQEPWTSQETQYF.

This sequence joins TRBV13 and TRBJ1-6. Germline V gene sequence: CDR1 PRHDT, CDR2 FYEKMQ (reference sequence). This CDR3 has 19 residues. CDR3 amino acids: CASSSSGPLEGSYNSPLHF.

The chain is built from TRBV6-1 and TRBJ2-1; TCRdb's D gene call, TRBD1, goes unchecked for lack of DNA. The CDR3 extends over 14 amino acids. Germline-derived CDR1 and CDR2 are MNHNS and SASEGT. This CDR3 reads CASTRELVDGEQFF.

V gene TRBV19 combines with J gene TRBJ2-3; the TCRdb call, TRBD1, lacks DNA for checking. Per germline, CDR1 LNHDA and CDR2 SQIVND (reference sequence). The CDR3 has 15 residues. CDR3: CASSYGTVSTDTQYF.

The V gene is TRBV2, the J gene TRBJ2-7; without DNA, the TCRdb call of TRBD1 cannot be checked. Germline-derived CDR1 and CDR2 are SNHLY and FYNNEI. CDR3 length: 13 amino acids. CDR3 residues: CASSVQGRNEQYF.